Listed below are T cell receptor beta chains from one sample, sequenced in a study of OX40 agonist ivuxolimab in advanced cancers. Clones were read by immunoSEQ multiplex PCR, and TCRdb kept only the in-frame ones, dropping some. The sample records tens of thousands of clones, approximately 80% being singletons. Specimen: CD4+ or CD8+ T cells sorted from blood, collected in a trial of the OX40 agonist ivuxolimab. These receptors all stem from an adult with an advanced solid tumor such as melanoma, head and neck, liver or kidney cancer. CDR3s include the opening cysteine and the closing phenylalanine or tryptophan. Clone size is shown for a subset of rows, as once, few, many or a class of expanded clone.

v_gene: TRBV7-2; abundance: NA; j_gene: TRBJ2-7; CDR3aa: CASRQTGTAAYEQYF
v_gene: TRBV7-9; abundance: NA; j_gene: TRBJ1-5; CDR3aa: CASSWGTGNSNQPQHF
v_gene: TRBV7-9; abundance: NA; j_gene: TRBJ1-1; CDR3aa: CASSLGGGGNTEAFF
v_gene: TRBV5-1; abundance: once; j_gene: TRBJ1-5; CDR3aa: CASRSGTGSNQPQHF
v_gene: TRBV5-1; abundance: NA; j_gene: TRBJ2-5; CDR3aa: CASSLGSVQETQYF
v_gene: TRBV19; abundance: NA; j_gene: TRBJ1-1; CDR3aa: CASSIPLMNTEAFF
v_gene: TRBV7-2; abundance: NA; j_gene: TRBJ2-2; CDR3aa: CASSPLPTGIGLGAGELFF
v_gene: TRBV5-1; abundance: NA; j_gene: TRBJ2-1; CDR3aa: CASRPRGVGSNEQFF
v_gene: TRBV19; abundance: NA; j_gene: TRBJ1-2; CDR3aa: CASSPDRSYGYTF
v_gene: TRBV2; abundance: NA; j_gene: TRBJ2-3; CDR3aa: CASSELLGADTQYF
v_gene: TRBV4-2; abundance: NA; j_gene: TRBJ1-2; CDR3aa: CASSQENPRGYTF
v_gene: TRBV5-1; abundance: NA; j_gene: TRBJ2-1; CDR3aa: CASSLRQANTIYNEQFF
v_gene: TRBV10-3; abundance: NA; j_gene: TRBJ1-5; CDR3aa: CAISESSGIGNQPQHF
v_gene: TRBV7-9; abundance: few; j_gene: TRBJ1-6; CDR3aa: CASSLLNSPLHF
v_gene: TRBV28; abundance: NA; j_gene: TRBJ1-1; CDR3aa: CASSLAGAKTEAFF
v_gene: TRBV5-1; abundance: NA; j_gene: TRBJ2-1; CDR3aa: CASSLDGGSYNEQFF
v_gene: TRBV29-1; abundance: NA; j_gene: TRBJ1-2; CDR3aa: CSVYATGTNYGYTF
v_gene: TRBV5-1; abundance: NA; j_gene: TRBJ2-3; CDR3aa: CASSPGTGGGIRTDTQYF
v_gene: TRBV5-1; abundance: once; j_gene: TRBJ2-7; CDR3aa: CASSSPDGILAYEQYF
v_gene: TRBV10-3; abundance: NA; j_gene: TRBJ2-1; CDR3aa: CAIKTTGRDEQFF
v_gene: TRBV5-1; abundance: NA; j_gene: TRBJ1-4; CDR3aa: CASSSDRGRPNEKLFF
v_gene: TRBV30; abundance: once; j_gene: TRBJ1-2; CDR3aa: CAWSTGAGGYTF
v_gene: TRBV5-1; abundance: NA; j_gene: TRBJ2-7; CDR3aa: CASSSVGGTLLTYEQYF
v_gene: TRBV6-6; abundance: NA; j_gene: TRBJ1-5; CDR3aa: CASSRQGGDSNQPQHF
v_gene: TRBV27; abundance: once; j_gene: TRBJ2-3; CDR3aa: CASGPRVGTDTQYF
v_gene: TRBV9; abundance: NA; j_gene: TRBJ2-1; CDR3aa: CASSAERGRYNEQFF
v_gene: TRBV2; abundance: NA; j_gene: TRBJ1-5; CDR3aa: CASSTDRGNQPQHF
v_gene: TRBV10-2; abundance: NA; j_gene: TRBJ2-7; CDR3aa: CASHDRGYEQYF
v_gene: TRBV6-5; abundance: NA; j_gene: TRBJ2-5; CDR3aa: CASSYSILSEAQYF
v_gene: TRBV7-8; abundance: NA; j_gene: TRBJ2-2; CDR3aa: CASTQNRATGELFF
v_gene: TRBV11-2; abundance: NA; j_gene: TRBJ1-4; CDR3aa: CASSLQGVATNEKLFF
v_gene: TRBV6-1; abundance: NA; j_gene: TRBJ2-7; CDR3aa: CASSEASQGTYEQYF
v_gene: TRBV14; abundance: NA; j_gene: TRBJ1-2; CDR3aa: CASSLDGYYGYTF
v_gene: TRBV5-1; abundance: NA; j_gene: TRBJ2-4; CDR3aa: CASSLGQGVINIQYF
v_gene: TRBV6-6; abundance: NA; j_gene: TRBJ1-6; CDR3aa: CASSNRGGGSPLHF
v_gene: TRBV5-4; abundance: NA; j_gene: TRBJ2-4; CDR3aa: CASSSDAAAKNIQYF
v_gene: TRBV18; abundance: NA; j_gene: TRBJ2-5; CDR3aa: CASSPLAGEMGETQYF
v_gene: TRBV30; abundance: NA; j_gene: TRBJ2-3; CDR3aa: CAWSAGGITQYF
v_gene: TRBV7-2; abundance: NA; j_gene: TRBJ2-5; CDR3aa: CASSLGTSGGIQETQYF